A selection of T cell receptor beta chains follows, all from one sample in a study of OX40 agonist ivuxolimab in advanced cancers. Generated by immunoSEQ multiplex PCR, the TCRdb table keeps only in-frame clones and is missing some. This sample has roughly 60,000 clones, with approximately 86% found just once. The sample consisted of CD4+ or CD8+ T cells sorted from blood, taken in a trial of the OX40 agonist ivuxolimab. The receptors were gathered from an adult with an advanced solid tumor such as melanoma, head and neck, liver or kidney cancer. CDR3s leave out the opening cysteine and the closing phenylalanine or tryptophan. Only part of the rows carry a size: once, few, many, or a class if the clone is expanded.

v_call,j_call,clone_size,cdr3_aa
TRBV19,TRBJ2-5,NA,ASSIRTGVQETQY
TRBV12-5,TRBJ2-3,NA,ASAAAGTDTQY
TRBV30,TRBJ2-1,few,AWSVIYEQF
TRBV2,TRBJ2-5,NA,AGLGGRETQY
TRBV27,TRBJ2-1,NA,ASRQSGSSYNEQF
TRBV5-1,TRBJ2-1,NA,ASSFVGGVNNEQF
TRBV6-1,TRBJ2-2,once,ASSARDRNTGELF
TRBV7-9,TRBJ2-3,once,ASSLELAGGSGQY
TRBV6-1,TRBJ2-3,few,ASSEAIGTQY
TRBV10-3,TRBJ1-3,NA,ALRPTGGGNTIY
TRBV19,TRBJ2-6,NA,ASIPGGLSGANVLT
TRBV18,TRBJ2-4,NA,ASSPPGLYIQY
TRBV5-1,TRBJ1-4,NA,ASSLMGGALTNEKLF
TRBV15,TRBJ2-1,NA,ATSRGGLLGEQF
TRBV19,TRBJ1-1,NA,ASSMGGQIFEAF
TRBV6-1,TRBJ2-2,NA,ASSEAQGLAGWTGELF
TRBV9,TRBJ2-3,few,ASSVEDTQY
TRBV5-1,TRBJ2-7,NA,ASSPDLAGTYEQY
TRBV11-3,TRBJ2-7,once,ASSLAPGLAGGFSYEQY
TRBV4-1,TRBJ1-5,NA,ASSHGRTAYNQPQH
TRBV5-1,TRBJ2-3,NA,ASRGTGSGDTQY
TRBV11-3,TRBJ2-1,NA,ASSWSGTSAFNEQF
TRBV7-8,TRBJ1-2,few,ASSLAIRTGGTYGYT
TRBV10-3,TRBJ2-5,NA,AISESRGGRETQY
TRBV10-3,TRBJ1-5,NA,AISAGGRQPQH
TRBV18,TRBJ1-5,few,ASSSQAGEDQPQH